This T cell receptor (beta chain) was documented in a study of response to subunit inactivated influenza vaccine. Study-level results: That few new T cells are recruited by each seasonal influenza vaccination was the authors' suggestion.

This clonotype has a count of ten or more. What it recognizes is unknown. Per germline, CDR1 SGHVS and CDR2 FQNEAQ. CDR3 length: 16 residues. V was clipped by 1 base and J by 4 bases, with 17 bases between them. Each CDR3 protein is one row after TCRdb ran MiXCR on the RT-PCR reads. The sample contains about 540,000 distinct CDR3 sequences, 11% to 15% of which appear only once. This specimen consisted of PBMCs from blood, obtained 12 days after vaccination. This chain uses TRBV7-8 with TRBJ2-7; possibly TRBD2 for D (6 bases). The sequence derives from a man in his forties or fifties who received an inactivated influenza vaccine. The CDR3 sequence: CASSLVASRESYEQYF. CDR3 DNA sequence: TGTGCCAGCAGCTTAGTCGCCTCCCGGGAGTCTTACGAGCAGTACTTC.